Below, one TCR beta chain is given with its context. Its specificity is unknown. The entry originates in a study of cytomegalovirus exposure and HLA in healthy donors. Study-wide points: What TCR beta sequences reportedly achieved was accurate prediction of HLA-A and HLA-B alleles in most subjects. Follow-up analysis later connected one missense variant in DCLRE1C with trimming of TCR beta V- and J-genes.

Both 60 Vbeta primers and 13 Jbeta primers went into the PCR. The assay was immunoSEQ multiplex PCR, and TCRdb's table has in-frame clones only and misses some. The table lists tens of thousands of clones. The V segment lost 0 bases and the J segment 5 bases; nucleotides outside the gene matches: 2. This CDR3 is 14 amino acids long. Germline V gene sequence: CDR1 SGHRS, CDR2 YFSETQ. The rearrangement joins TRBV5-1 to TRBJ2-5, with 9 bases that match TRBD1. The sequence was collected from a girl between 10 and 17 years old in good health and CMV-seropositive. The source material was PBMCs. In nucleotides, the CDR3 is TGCGCCAGCAGCTTGGATGGGACAGGGGAGACCCAGTACTTC. Its protein product is CASSLDGTGETQYF.